Each of the 23 T cell receptor beta chains below was sequenced from the same sample in a study of metastatic and nonmetastatic thyroid tumors (dated by TCRdb to 2019 to 2021). No patient had received any treatment before thyroid surgery. The method behind the library was PCR. Sequencing relied on an Illumina HiSeq 4000. Clones were called with MiXCR by TCRdb after fastp trimmed the public reads at Q25, and only in-frame beta chains were retained. The sample has some 34,000 clones on record, over 15% of them singletons. The top ten constitute about 4.4% of the sample. Specimen: blood. The receptors were sampled from a female donor with papillary thyroid cancer or a benign thyroid nodule (not recorded which). Some clones in this sample may be carry-over from other donors' samples.

On this clone itself: The junction shows a germline mismatch at one end, possibly a read error. The rearrangement joins TRBV27 to TRBJ2-3, with 8 bases aligning to TRBD2. Germline V gene sequence: CDR1 MNHEY, CDR2 SMNVEV (reference sequence). This CDR3 comprises 16 residues. The CDR3 loop reads CASIGAGLGGGDTQYF. The CDR3 DNA is TGTGCCAGCATCGGAGCGGGACTAGGAGGAGGAGATACTCAGTATTTT.

This clone was observed at least ten times. It may be a read error: a sequence one base away is much more abundant. The same CDR3 can be traced to other DNA sequences in this sample. This chain links TRBV6-1 with TRBJ1-3; D remains unclear. Trimming removed 8 bases from V and 0 bases from J, with 14 bases in between. The CDR3 is 15 amino acids. CDR1 and CDR2 from the germline V gene are MNHNS and SASEGT. The CDR3 spells CASSPLGSSGNTIYF. The DNA of the CDR3 is TGTGCCAGCTCCCCTCTGGGGTCCTCTGGAAACACCATATATTTT.

For this clone: Sequence at one end of the junction differs from germline and may be a read error. The rearrangement links TRBV7-2 to TRBJ1-2; the D is unclear. Germline assignment: CDR1 SGHTA and CDR2 FQGNSA. This CDR3 comprises 12 residues. The CDR3 protein is CASGPPSYGYNF. CDR3 nucleotide sequence: TGTGCCAGCGGCCCACCCAGCTATGGCTACAACTTC.

This clone was recorded a few times. A much larger clone lies a single base off, so this may be a read error. The CDR3 is CTSSFGGDGTQYF. CDR3 nucleotide sequence: TGTACTAGCAGCTTTGGGGGCGATGGGACCCAGTACTTC. The rearrangement joins TRBV7-7 to TRBJ2-5; D is perhaps TRBD1 or TRBD2 (6 bases each). The CDR3 length is 13 residues. Germline CDR1 is SSHAT and CDR2 is FNYEAQ (reference sequence).

J is TRBJ1-5 and V is TRBV11-2; D is unclear. With 5 bases removed from V and 0 bases from J, the gap between germline ends came to 14 bases. CDR3 length: 16 amino acids. Per the germline V gene, CDR1 is SGHAT and CDR2 is FQNNGV. CDR3 sequence (DNA): TGTGCCAGCAGCCTCCGGGGAAGAAATAGCAATCAGCCCCAGCATTTT. Translated: CASSLRGRNSNQPQHF.

The sample holds a few counts of this clone. The chain combines TRBV15 with TRBJ1-5, with D possibly TRBD1 on 6 matching bases. The CDR3 totals 12 residues. Germline V gene sequence: CDR1 LNHNV, CDR2 YYDKDF (reference sequence). Trimming removed 2 bases from V and 7 bases from J, with 6 bases in between. The CDR3 loop is CATSRTGQPQHF. The CDR3 coding sequence is TGTGCCACCAGCAGAACAGGGCAGCCCCAGCATTTT. The whole variable domain, remainder taken from reference TRBV15 and TRBJ1-5, is DAMVIQNPRYQVTQFGKPVTLSCSQTLNHNVMYWYQQKSSQAPKLLFHYYDKDFNNEADTPDNFQSRRPNTSFCFLDIRSPGLGDTAMYLCATSRTGQPQHFGDGTRLSIL.

Concerning this clone itself: A much bigger clone sits one base away, suggesting this may be a read error. The chain couples TRBV21-1 to TRBJ2-3. TRBV21-1 is reported as a pseudogene. The CDR3 is made up of 18 amino acids. The CDR3 sequence is CASSSGWNWPSSTDTQYF. The CDR3 DNA is TGTGCCAGTAGCTCGGGGTGGAACTGGCCATCTAGCACAGATACGCAGTATTTT.

This clone appeared many times. The identical CDR3 is also encoded by other nucleotide sequences in the sample. CDR3 DNA sequence: TGTGCCAGCAGTTCCCGCGGGACTAGCGGACAACAAGAGACCCAGTACTTC. Translated, it gives CASSSRGTSGQQETQYF. The chain recombines TRBV12-3 or TRBV12-4 with TRBJ2-5; 11 positions match TRBD2. With 4 bases clipped from V and 2 bases from J, the junction kept 9 bases outside the gene matches. The CDR3 extends over 17 amino acids.

Concerning this clone itself: The sample has other DNA sequences that encode this CDR3 too. The chain has TRBV6-1 and TRBJ1-1, with D tentatively TRBD1 (5 bases). The CDR3 has 14 residues. Germline V gene data show CDR1 as MNHNS and CDR2 as SASEGT. V was trimmed by 4 bases and J by 9 bases, leaving 18 bases between them. CDR3 residues: CASSGPGSTAKAFF. CDR3 DNA sequence: TGTGCCAGCAGTGGTCCAGGGTCAACTGCTAAAGCTTTCTTT.

This clone has at least ten counts. This chain joins TRBV19 and TRBJ2-1; TRBD2 matches 10 bases. The CDR3 has 14 amino acids. In germline, CDR1 is LNHDA, CDR2 SQIVND (reference sequence). J was trimmed by 8 bases and V by 5 bases; bases with no gene match: 6. The CDR3 spells CASSQSGGAYEQFF. CDR3 nucleotide sequence: TGTGCCAGTAGTCAGAGCGGGGGGGCATATGAGCAGTTCTTC.

The gene calls are TRBV5-1 and TRBJ2-2; the D is unclear. The CDR3 has 16 residues. Trimming took 0 bases from V and 8 from J, leaving 17 bases between them. The germline gives CDR1 SGHRS, CDR2 YFSETQ. The CDR3 reads CASSLESQEITGELFF. CDR3 in DNA: TGCGCCAGCAGCTTGGAGAGCCAAGAAATCACAGGGGAGCTGTTTTTT.

This clone occurred a few times. The chain recombines TRBV28 with TRBJ1-3; TRBD1 agrees at 7 bases. J gave up 6 bases and V 6 bases, and 11 bases lay outside the gene matches. Germline V gives CDR1 MDHEN, CDR2 SYDVKM. The CDR3 is made up of 15 amino acids. As DNA, the CDR3 is TGTGCCAGCAGGACATCAGGGGGGAGAGTAAACACCATATATTTT. This gives the protein CASRTSGGRVNTIYF.

This clone was seen at least ten times. Other DNA sequences in this specimen translate into the identical CDR3. This chain links TRBV7-3 with TRBJ2-7, with D perhaps TRBD1 (5 bases). V was pared by 8 bases and J by 0 bases, with 14 bases between. The length of the CDR3 is 14 residues. Per the germline V gene, CDR1 is SGHTA and CDR2 is FQGTGA. This chain's CDR3 is CASPRASGSYEQYF. As DNA, the CDR3 is TGTGCCAGCCCCAGGGCCTCTGGCTCCTACGAGCAGTACTTC.

This clone was counted at least ten times. V gene TRBV12-3 or TRBV12-4 combines with J gene TRBJ2-1; TRBD1 is a possible D gene (6 bases). The CDR3 sequence is 14 residues long. With 4 bases removed from V and 4 bases from J, the gap between germline ends came to 11 bases. CDR3 amino acids: CASSYRDTYNEQFF. CDR3 coding DNA: TGTGCCAGCAGTTACCGGGACACTTACAATGAGCAGTTCTTC.

At least ten counts were recorded for this clone. J is TRBJ2-1 and V is TRBV5-1; D may be TRBD1 (6 bases). Germline-derived CDR1 and CDR2 are SGHRS and YFSETQ. The CDR3 contains 15 residues. V was trimmed by 4 bases and J by 6 bases, leaving 17 bases between them. The CDR3 sequence: CASSLDPGAGNEQFF. CDR3 DNA sequence: TGCGCCAGCAGCCTCGATCCAGGGGCAGGCAATGAGCAGTTCTTC.

The sample holds many counts of this clone. The J gene is TRBJ1-4, the V gene TRBV4-3; the D is unclear. Trimming shortened V by 8 bases and J by 3 bases, and 16 bases separated the two germline ends. CDR1 is LGHNA and CDR2 is YSLEER in the germline V gene. The CDR3 is 15 amino acids. DNA of the CDR3: TGCGCCAGCTCTGGTATTGGGTCGTCTAATGAAAAACTGTTTTTT. It specifies CASSGIGSSNEKLFF.

In this sample, this clone turned up many times. Since a much larger clone is just one base distant, this may be a read error. The V and J genes are TRBV7-3 and TRBJ2-1, with D perhaps matching TRBD2 (6 bases). CDR1 and CDR2 from the germline V gene are SGHTA and FQGTGA. The CDR3 is 15 amino acids. This CDR3 reads CAGSLDGSSYNEQFF. In DNA, the CDR3 is TGTGCCGGCAGCCTTGACGGGAGCTCCTACAATGAGCAGTTCTTC.

This clone was seen only a few times. One junction end disagrees with the germline gene, perhaps due to a read error. This chain joins TRBV12-3 or TRBV12-4 and TRBJ2-2; TRBD2 aligns across 8 bases. CDR3 length: 18 residues. The CDR3: CASSFNYREGRDTGELFF. The CDR3 region has the DNA TGTGCCAGCAGTTTTAACTATCGGGAGGGCCGGGACACTGGGGAGCTGTTTTTT.

This clone was found many times. The J gene is TRBJ2-7, the V gene TRBV5-1, with no clear D. V was clipped by 0 bases and J by 3 bases, with 1 base between them. CDR1 is SGHRS, CDR2 YFSETQ, per germline. The CDR3 extends over 11 amino acids. The CDR3 bases are TGCGCCAGCAGCTTGGACTACGAGCAGTACTTC. Translating it yields CASSLDYEQYF.

This clone showed up many times. The chain has TRBV18 and TRBJ2-1; D ambiguous. The length of the CDR3 is 14 residues. Germline lookup yields CDR1 KGHSH and CDR2 LQKENI. V was trimmed by 3 bases and J by 5 bases, leaving 11 bases between them. CDR3 DNA sequence: TGTGCCAGCTCACCGAGAACCGAGAACAATGAGCAGTTCTTC. Translation: CASSPRTENNEQFF.

This clone was observed at least ten times. This chain links TRBV9 with TRBJ2-1; TRBD2 is a possible D gene (5 bases). Germline V gives CDR1 SGDLS, CDR2 YYNGEE. This CDR3 spans 15 amino acids. The V gene lost 0 bases and the J gene lost 10 bases, with 17 bases spanning the gap. The CDR3 loop is CASSVEMGRPSEQFF. CDR3 nucleotides: TGTGCCAGCAGCGTAGAGATGGGGAGACCGAGCGAGCAGTTCTTC. Looking up the rest from reference TRBV9 and TRBJ2-1 gives the full variable domain: DSGVTQTPKHLITATGQRVTLRCSPRSGDLSVYWYQQSLDQGLQFLIQYYNGEERAKGNILERFSAQQFPDLHSELNLSSLELGDSALYFCASSVEMGRPSEQFFGPGTRLTVL.

This clone was seen repeatedly, ten times or more. This CDR3 is CASSPDSNTDTQYF. CDR3 bases: TGTGCCAGCAGCCCCGACTCCAATACAGATACGCAGTATTTT. The chain uses TRBV11-1 and TRBJ2-3, with D unclear. Trimming shortened V by 5 bases and J by 3 bases, and 12 bases separated the two germline ends. The germline V gene has CDR1 SGHAT and CDR2 FQDESV (reference sequence). The CDR3 covers 14 residues.

With respect to this clone: A much larger clone lies a single base off, so this may be a read error. This sequence joins TRBV5-6 and TRBJ1-2, with 9 bases identical to TRBD1. The trim removed 4 bases at V and 7 bases at J, leaving 5 bases unmatched. Germline CDR1 and CDR2: SGHDT and YYEEEE. This CDR3 contains 13 residues. The CDR3 DNA is TGTGCCAGCAGCCGGGACAGGGAGTCTGGCTACACCTTC. Translated, it gives CASSRDRESGYTF.